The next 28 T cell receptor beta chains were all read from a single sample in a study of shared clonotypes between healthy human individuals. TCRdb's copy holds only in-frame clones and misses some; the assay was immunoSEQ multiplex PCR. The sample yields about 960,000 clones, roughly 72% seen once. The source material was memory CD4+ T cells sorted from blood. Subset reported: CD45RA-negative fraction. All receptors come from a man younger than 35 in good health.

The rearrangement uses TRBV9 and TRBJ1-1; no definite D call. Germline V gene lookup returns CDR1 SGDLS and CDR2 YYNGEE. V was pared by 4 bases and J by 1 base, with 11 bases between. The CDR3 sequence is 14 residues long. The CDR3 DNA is TGTGCCAGCAGCTCGCGGGGAGGGAACACTGAAGCTTTCTTT. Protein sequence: CASSSRGGNTEAFF.

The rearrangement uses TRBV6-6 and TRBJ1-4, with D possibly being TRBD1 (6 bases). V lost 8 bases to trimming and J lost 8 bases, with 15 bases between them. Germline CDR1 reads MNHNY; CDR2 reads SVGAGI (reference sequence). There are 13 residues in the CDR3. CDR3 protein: CASWGARGEKLFF. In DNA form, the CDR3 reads TGTGCCAGCTGGGGGGCGCGTGGAGAAAAACTGTTTTTT.

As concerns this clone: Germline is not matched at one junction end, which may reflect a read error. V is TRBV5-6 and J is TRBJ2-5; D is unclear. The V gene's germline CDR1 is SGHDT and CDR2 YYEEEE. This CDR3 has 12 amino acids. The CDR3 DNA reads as TGTGCCAGCAGCCTACTTACACTGCTGGCGGACTTC. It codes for CASSLLTLLADF.

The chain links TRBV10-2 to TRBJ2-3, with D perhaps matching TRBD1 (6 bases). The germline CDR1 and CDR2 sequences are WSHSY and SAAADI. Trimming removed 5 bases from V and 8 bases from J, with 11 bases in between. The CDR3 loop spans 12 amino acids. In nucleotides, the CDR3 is TGCGCCAGCAGTTACCAAGGGGGTACGCAGTATTTT. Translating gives CASSYQGGTQYF.

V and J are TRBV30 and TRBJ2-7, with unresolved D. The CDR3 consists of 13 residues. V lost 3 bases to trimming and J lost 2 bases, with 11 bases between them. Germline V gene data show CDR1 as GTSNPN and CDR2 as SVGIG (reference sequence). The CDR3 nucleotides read TGTGCCTGGAGCCCCGGGCAGACCTACGAGCAGTACTTC. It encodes CAWSPGQTYEQYF.

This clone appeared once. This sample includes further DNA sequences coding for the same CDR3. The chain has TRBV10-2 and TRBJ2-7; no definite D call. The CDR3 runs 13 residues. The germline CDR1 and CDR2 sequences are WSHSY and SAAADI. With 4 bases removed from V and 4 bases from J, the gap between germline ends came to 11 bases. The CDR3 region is CASSGGPPYEQYF. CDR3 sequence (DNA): TGCGCCAGCAGTGGCGGCCCGCCTTACGAGCAGTACTTC.

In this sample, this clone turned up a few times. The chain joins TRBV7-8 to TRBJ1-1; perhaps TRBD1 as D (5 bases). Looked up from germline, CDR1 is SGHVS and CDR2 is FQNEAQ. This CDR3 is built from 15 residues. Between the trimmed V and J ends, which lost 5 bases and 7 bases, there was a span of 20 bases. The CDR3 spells CASSAGLTLGDEAFF. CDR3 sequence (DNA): TGTGCCAGCAGCGCGGGACTCACCCTTGGGGATGAAGCTTTCTTT. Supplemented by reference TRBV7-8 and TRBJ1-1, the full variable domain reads GAGVSQSPRYKVAKRGQDVALRCDPISGHVSLFWYQQALGQGPEFLTYFQNEAQLDKSGLPSDRFFAERPEGSVSTLKIQRTQQEDSAVYLCASSAGLTLGDEAFFGQGTRLTVV.

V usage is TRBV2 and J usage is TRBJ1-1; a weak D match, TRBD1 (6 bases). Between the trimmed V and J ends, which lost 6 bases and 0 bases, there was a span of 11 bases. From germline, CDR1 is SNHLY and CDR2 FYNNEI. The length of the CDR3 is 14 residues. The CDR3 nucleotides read TGTGCCAGCAGACGGGACATATTGAACACTGAAGCTTTCTTT. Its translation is CASRRDILNTEAFF.

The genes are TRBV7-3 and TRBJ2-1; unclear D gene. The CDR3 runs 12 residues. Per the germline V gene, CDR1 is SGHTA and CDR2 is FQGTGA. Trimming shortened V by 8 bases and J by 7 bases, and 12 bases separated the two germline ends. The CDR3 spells CASGLVGNEQFF. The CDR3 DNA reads TGTGCCAGCGGCCTTGTGGGGAATGAGCAGTTCTTC.

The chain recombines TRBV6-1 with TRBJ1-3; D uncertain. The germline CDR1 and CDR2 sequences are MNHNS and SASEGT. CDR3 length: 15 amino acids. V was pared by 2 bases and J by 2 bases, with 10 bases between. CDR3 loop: CASSERPNAGNTIYF. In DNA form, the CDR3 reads TGTGCCAGCAGTGAACGTCCCAACGCTGGAAACACCATATATTTT.

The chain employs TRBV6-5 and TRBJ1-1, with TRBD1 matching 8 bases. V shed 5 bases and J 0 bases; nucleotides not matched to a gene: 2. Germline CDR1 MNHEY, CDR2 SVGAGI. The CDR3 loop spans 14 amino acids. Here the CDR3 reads CASSRQGLNTEAFF. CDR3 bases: TGTGCCAGCAGTCGACAGGGGTTGAACACTGAAGCTTTCTTT.

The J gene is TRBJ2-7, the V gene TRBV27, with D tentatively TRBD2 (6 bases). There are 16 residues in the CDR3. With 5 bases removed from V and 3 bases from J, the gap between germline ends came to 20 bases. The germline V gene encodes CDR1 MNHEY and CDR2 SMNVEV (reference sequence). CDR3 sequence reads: CASSQTGTLLFYEQYF. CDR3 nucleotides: TGTGCCAGCAGTCAAACGGGGACTTTACTCTTCTACGAGCAGTACTTC.

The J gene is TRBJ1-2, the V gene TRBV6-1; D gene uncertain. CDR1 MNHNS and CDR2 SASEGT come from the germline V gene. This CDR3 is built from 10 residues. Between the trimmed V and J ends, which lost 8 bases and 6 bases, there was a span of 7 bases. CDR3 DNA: TGTGCCAGCGTGCTCGATGGCTACACCTTC. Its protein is CASVLDGYTF.

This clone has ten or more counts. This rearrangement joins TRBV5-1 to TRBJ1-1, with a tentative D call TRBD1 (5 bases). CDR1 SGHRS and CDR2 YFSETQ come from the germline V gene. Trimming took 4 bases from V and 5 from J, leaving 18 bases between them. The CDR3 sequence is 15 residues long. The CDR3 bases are TGCGCCAGCAGCCCCGGACATGGGGAAATAACTGAAGCTTTCTTT. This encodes CASSPGHGEITEAFF.

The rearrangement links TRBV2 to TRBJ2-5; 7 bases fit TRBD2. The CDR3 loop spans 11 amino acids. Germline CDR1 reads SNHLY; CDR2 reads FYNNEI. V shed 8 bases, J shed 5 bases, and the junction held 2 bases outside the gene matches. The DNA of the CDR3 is TGTGCCAGCCAGGGAGGGGAGACCCAGTACTTC. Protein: CASQGGETQYF.

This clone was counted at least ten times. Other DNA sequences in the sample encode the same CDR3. The CDR3 DNA reads as TGTGCCAGCAGCCCTCAGACTAGCACAGATACGCAGTATTTT. Amino acid sequence: CASSPQTSTDTQYF. This chain links TRBV9 with TRBJ2-3; D gene ambiguous. Germline lookup yields CDR1 SGDLS and CDR2 YYNGEE. The V end lost 4 bases, the J end lost 0 bases, and 9 bases lay between the germline ends. The CDR3 totals 14 residues.

The CDR3 region is CASSLGVTGYGYTF. CDR3 DNA: TGTGCCAGCAGCTTGGGGGTGACAGGCTATGGCTACACCTTC. V usage is TRBV5-5 and J usage is TRBJ1-2; D is possibly TRBD1 (6 bases). The CDR3 runs to 14 residues. Trimming removed 0 bases at V and 4 bases at J, with 10 bases between. Germline CDR1 is SGHKS and CDR2 is YYEKEE (reference sequence).

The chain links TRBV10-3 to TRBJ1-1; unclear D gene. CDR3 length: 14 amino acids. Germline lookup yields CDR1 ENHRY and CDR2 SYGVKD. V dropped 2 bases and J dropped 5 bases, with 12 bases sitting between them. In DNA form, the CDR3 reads TGTGCCATCAGTGAGGTGGTGAGTGGAACTGAAGCTTTCTTT. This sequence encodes CAISEVVSGTEAFF.

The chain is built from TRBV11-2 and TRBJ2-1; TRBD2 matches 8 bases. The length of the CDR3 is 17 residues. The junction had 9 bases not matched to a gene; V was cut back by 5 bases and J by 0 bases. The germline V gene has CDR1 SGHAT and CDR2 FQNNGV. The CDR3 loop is CASSPATSESSYNEQFF. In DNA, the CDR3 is TGTGCCAGCAGCCCAGCGACTAGCGAGAGCTCCTACAATGAGCAGTTCTTC.

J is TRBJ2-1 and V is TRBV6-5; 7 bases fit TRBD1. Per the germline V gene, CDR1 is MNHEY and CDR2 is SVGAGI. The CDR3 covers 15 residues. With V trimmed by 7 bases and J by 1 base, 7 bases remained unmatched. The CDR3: CASMRQGSSYNEQFF. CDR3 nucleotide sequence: TGTGCCAGCATGCGACAGGGTTCGTCCTACAATGAGCAGTTCTTC.

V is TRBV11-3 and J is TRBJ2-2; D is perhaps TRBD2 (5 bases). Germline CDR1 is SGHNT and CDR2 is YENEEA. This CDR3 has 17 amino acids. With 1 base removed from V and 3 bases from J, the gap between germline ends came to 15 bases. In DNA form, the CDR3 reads TGTGCCAGCAGCTTAGGGTCGACACTCGGGGACACCGGGGAGCTGTTTTTT. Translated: CASSLGSTLGDTGELFF.

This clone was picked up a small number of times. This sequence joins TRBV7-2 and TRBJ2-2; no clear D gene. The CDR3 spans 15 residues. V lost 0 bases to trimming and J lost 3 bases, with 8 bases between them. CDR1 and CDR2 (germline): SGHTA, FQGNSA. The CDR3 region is CASSLARQDTGELFF. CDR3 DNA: TGTGCCAGCAGCTTAGCGCGGCAGGACACCGGGGAGCTGTTTTTT.

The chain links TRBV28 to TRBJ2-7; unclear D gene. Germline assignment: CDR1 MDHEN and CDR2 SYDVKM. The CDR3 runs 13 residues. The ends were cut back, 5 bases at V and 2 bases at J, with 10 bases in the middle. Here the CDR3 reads CASSGFLTYEQYF. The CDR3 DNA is TGTGCCAGCAGTGGATTCCTAACCTACGAGCAGTACTTC.

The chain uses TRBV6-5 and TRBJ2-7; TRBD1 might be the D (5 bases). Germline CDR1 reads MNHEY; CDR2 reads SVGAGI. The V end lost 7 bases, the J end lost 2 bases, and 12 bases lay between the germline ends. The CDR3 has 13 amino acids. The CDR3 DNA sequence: TGTGCCAGCACCTCGGACACCACCTACGAGCAGTACTTC. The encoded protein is CASTSDTTYEQYF.

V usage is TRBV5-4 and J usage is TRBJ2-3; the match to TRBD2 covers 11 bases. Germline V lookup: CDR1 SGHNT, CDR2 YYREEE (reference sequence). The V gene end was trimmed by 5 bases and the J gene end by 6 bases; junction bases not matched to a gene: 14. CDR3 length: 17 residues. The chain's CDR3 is CASRPLVLAGGGDTQYF. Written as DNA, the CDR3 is TGTGCCAGCAGACCCCTAGTGCTAGCGGGAGGAGGGGATACGCAGTATTTT.

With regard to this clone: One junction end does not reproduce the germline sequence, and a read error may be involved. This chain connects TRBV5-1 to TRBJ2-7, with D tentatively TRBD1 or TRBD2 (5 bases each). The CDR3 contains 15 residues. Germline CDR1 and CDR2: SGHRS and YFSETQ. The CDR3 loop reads CASSLDGAPSDEQYF. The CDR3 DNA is TGCGCCAGCAGCTTGGACGGGGCGCCCTCCGACGAGCAGTACTTC.

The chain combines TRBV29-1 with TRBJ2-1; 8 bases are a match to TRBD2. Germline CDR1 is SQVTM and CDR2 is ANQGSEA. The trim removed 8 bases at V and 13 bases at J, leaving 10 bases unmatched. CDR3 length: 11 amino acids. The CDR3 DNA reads TGCAGCTTCCGCTCCGGGACTAGTCAGTTCTTC. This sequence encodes CSFRSGTSQFF.

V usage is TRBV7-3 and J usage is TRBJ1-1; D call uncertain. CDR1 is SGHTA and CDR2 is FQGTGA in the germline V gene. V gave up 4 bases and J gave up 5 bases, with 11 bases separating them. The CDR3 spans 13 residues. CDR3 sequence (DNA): TGTGCCAGCAGCTCCGACCCTAGGACTGAAGCTTTCTTT. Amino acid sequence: CASSSDPRTEAFF.